This T cell receptor (beta chain) originates from a study of control samples from healthy donors and cancer patients. Repertoires were generated with immunoSEQ multiplex PCR, while TCRdb's copy carries only in-frame clones and drops some. The sample holds tens of thousands of clones; approximately 85% are singletons and the top ten take over 35%. This CDR3 has 13 amino acids. Germline CDR1 reads SEHNR; CDR2 reads FQNEAQ (reference sequence). V was clipped by 6 bases and J by 3 bases, with 12 bases between them. The chain is built from TRBV7-9 and TRBJ2-7, with D maybe TRBD2 (6 bases). This sequence originates from a man aged 55 to 70 with head and neck cancer. The sample was PBMCs. CDR3: CASSHTGDYEQYF. For the CDR3, the DNA is TGTGCCAGCAGTCACACGGGAGACTACGAGCAGTACTTC.